A selection of T cell receptor beta chains follows, all from one sample in a study of T cell changes during pregnancy in multiple sclerosis. Repertoires were generated with immunoSEQ multiplex PCR, while TCRdb's copy carries only in-frame clones and drops some. The repertoire holds about 100,000 clones, with more than 80% as singletons. This material consisted of peripheral blood, taken in the second trimester of pregnancy. The origin of the receptors is a female donor with multiple sclerosis, enrolled in a pregnancy study. CDR3s leave out the opening cysteine and the closing phenylalanine or tryptophan. Fields, in order: J gene, V gene, CDR3 protein.

J: TRBJ2-1; V: TRBV11-3; CDR3: ASSARQSPHEQF
J: TRBJ2-7; V: TRBV6-6; CDR3: ASSAGLAGEQY
J: TRBJ2-5; V: TRBV7-9; CDR3: ASSLAGLKETQY
J: TRBJ1-1; V: TRBV5-5; CDR3: ASSSGQGRENTEAF
J: TRBJ2-1; V: TRBV2; CDR3: ASRGAGAWDEQF
J: TRBJ1-1; V: TRBV6-6; CDR3: ASSYSHREAF
J: TRBJ2-2; V: TRBV2; CDR3: ASSEWLGGTGELF
J: TRBJ2-7; V: TRBV2; CDR3: ASRTTGGASEQY
J: TRBJ2-1; V: TRBV5-1; CDR3: ASQGDKAGAYNEQF
J: TRBJ2-7; V: TRBV9; CDR3: ASSVAQGGYEQY
J: TRBJ2-7; V: TRBV4-2; CDR3: ASSQERGLAGESNEQY
J: TRBJ2-2; V: TRBV7-2; CDR3: ASSLGLAASTGELF
J: TRBJ2-1; V: TRBV5-1; CDR3: ASSFTTSGGKGNEQF
J: TRBJ1-1; V: TRBV9; CDR3: ASGGRGGTEAF
J: TRBJ2-1; V: TRBV19; CDR3: ASSSQQGRLAGYNNEQF
J: TRBJ2-1; V: TRBV10-3; CDR3: AIGGSGRDEQF
J: TRBJ2-2; V: TRBV30; CDR3: AWLRGLAVTGELF
J: TRBJ1-2; V: TRBV5-1; CDR3: ASSLEMNRVYGYT
J: TRBJ2-3; V: TRBV19; CDR3: ASTRTGMTDTQY
J: TRBJ1-1; V: TRBV5-1; CDR3: ASSPQGQENTEAF
J: TRBJ1-2; V: TRBV27; CDR3: ASSLWDRGPGYT
J: TRBJ1-1; V: TRBV7-2; CDR3: ASSLHSEAF
J: TRBJ2-1; V: TRBV27; CDR3: ASTDGAEQF
J: TRBJ1-5; V: TRBV2; CDR3: ASSFRVPDREDQPQH
J: TRBJ2-3; V: TRBV10-2; CDR3: ASSGPVIPSTDTQY
J: TRBJ1-1; V: TRBV7-8; CDR3: ASSLGGGTEAF
J: TRBJ2-4; V: TRBV19; CDR3: ASSLRLAGVLAKNIQY
J: TRBJ2-5; V: TRBV7-9; CDR3: ASSLGSGGETQY
J: TRBJ1-1; V: TRBV6-6; CDR3: ASSPTGPYMNTEAF
J: TRBJ2-3; V: TRBV11-2; CDR3: ASSSGGLGTDTQY
J: TRBJ1-1; V: TRBV5-1; CDR3: ASSLGPAREAF
J: TRBJ1-1; V: TRBV27; CDR3: ASSPGGTEAF
J: TRBJ1-1; V: TRBV29-1; CDR3: SVRGRANTEAF
J: TRBJ1-2; V: TRBV29-1; CDR3: SVEEGRQGSSNYGYT
J: TRBJ1-2; V: TRBV19; CDR3: ASTPTLQGHYGYT
J: TRBJ1-1; V: TRBV7-3; CDR3: ASSFGENTEAF
J: TRBJ2-4; V: TRBV19; CDR3: ASSSRLAGDNVDKNIQY
J: TRBJ1-1; V: TRBV5-6; CDR3: ASSLAPGRVTEAF
J: TRBJ2-3; V: TRBV10-2; CDR3: ASSGTGRVGTDTQY
J: TRBJ2-7; V: TRBV14; CDR3: ASSQRWALVYEQY